A selection of T cell receptor beta chains follows, all from one sample in a study of blood T cell repertoires in COVID-19. Assay used: immunoSEQ multiplex PCR; TCRdb lists only in-frame clones, some missing. The sample lists a few hundred thousand clones, 80% to 90% occurring once. The specimen sequenced was peripheral blood. Receptors were obtained from a man between 45 and 60 years old with acute or convalescent COVID-19. Each CDR3 is given with its conserved first and last residue. The D gene is left open where the match is weak. Some rows mark clone size as missing; the rest say once, few, many or name a class of expanded clone.

j_gene: TRBJ2-1
v_gene: TRBV5-1
len: 15
d_gene: .
abundance: few
CDR3aa: CASSLDGSSYNEQFF
CDR3nt: TGCGCCAGCAGCTTGGACGGGAGCTCCTACAATGAGCAGTTCTTC

j_gene: TRBJ1-1
v_gene: TRBV4-1
len: 16
d_gene: .
abundance: .
CDR3aa: CASSQEITYYHSEAFF
CDR3nt: TGCGCCAGCAGCCAAGAGATTACCTATTACCACAGCGAAGCTTTCTTT

j_gene: TRBJ1-4
v_gene: TRBV19
len: 15
d_gene: .
abundance: .
CDR3aa: CASSNLHRRRRKLFF
CDR3nt: TGTGCCAGTAGTAATTTACATCGTCGGAGGAGGAAACTGTTTTTT

j_gene: TRBJ1-3
v_gene: TRBV5-8
len: 18
d_gene: .
abundance: few
CDR3aa: CASSLGRQGIPPPDTIYF
CDR3nt: TGTGCCAGCAGCTTGGGGAGGCAGGGGATCCCCCCCCCGGACACCATATATTTT

j_gene: TRBJ2-2
v_gene: TRBV11-2
len: 16
d_gene: TRBD2
abundance: .
CDR3aa: CASSHRRGAGTGELFF
CDR3nt: TGTGCCAGCAGCCACCGGCGGGGGGCGGGGACCGGGGAGCTGTTTTTT

j_gene: TRBJ1-4
v_gene: TRBV7-9
len: 15
d_gene: .
abundance: .
CDR3aa: CASSLNGGQAEKLFF
CDR3nt: TGTGCCAGCAGCTTAAACGGGGGGCAGGCTGAAAAACTGTTTTTT

j_gene: TRBJ1-4
v_gene: TRBV18
len: 14
d_gene: .
abundance: .
CDR3aa: CASSPVPTNEKLFF
CDR3nt: TGTGCCAGCTCACCCGTTCCAACTAATGAAAAACTGTTTTTT

j_gene: TRBJ2-3
v_gene: TRBV30
len: 13
d_gene: TRBD2
abundance: .
CDR3aa: CAWSPAGADTQYF
CDR3nt: TGTGCCTGGAGTCCAGCGGGAGCAGATACGCAGTATTTT

j_gene: TRBJ1-5
v_gene: TRBV18
len: 12
d_gene: .
abundance: .
CDR3aa: CASSMTAQPQHF
CDR3nt: TGTGCCAGCTCAATGACTGCTCAGCCCCAGCATTTT

j_gene: TRBJ2-7
v_gene: TRBV2
len: 13
d_gene: .
abundance: .
CDR3aa: CASSEWTGGEQYF
CDR3nt: TGTGCCAGCAGTGAGTGGACAGGAGGGGAGCAGTACTTC

j_gene: TRBJ2-1
v_gene: TRBV24-1
len: 16
d_gene: .
abundance: once
CDR3aa: CATSPGTRGSYNEQFF
CDR3nt: TGTGCCACCAGCCCAGGAACCAGGGGATCCTACAATGAGCAGTTCTTC

j_gene: TRBJ1-6
v_gene: TRBV6-5
len: 14
d_gene: .
abundance: .
CDR3aa: CASSPREANSPLHF
CDR3nt: TGTGCCAGCAGCCCCAGGGAGGCTAATTCACCCCTCCACTTT

j_gene: TRBJ1-3
v_gene: TRBV18
len: 15
d_gene: .
abundance: once
CDR3aa: CASSPSGDSGNTIYF
CDR3nt: TGTGCCAGCTCACCATCAGGGGATTCTGGAAACACCATATATTTT

j_gene: TRBJ2-1
v_gene: TRBV2
len: 11
d_gene: TRBD2
abundance: .
CDR3aa: CASSPWTSVFF
CDR3nt: TGTGCCAGCAGTCCTTGGACTAGCGTCTTCTTC

j_gene: TRBJ1-1
v_gene: TRBV10-1
len: 13
d_gene: .
abundance: .
CDR3aa: CASSPTANTEAFF
CDR3nt: TGCGCCAGCAGTCCGACAGCGAACACTGAAGCTTTCTTT

j_gene: TRBJ1-5
v_gene: TRBV29-1
len: 15
d_gene: TRBD1
abundance: .
CDR3aa: CSVSETGAGNQPQHF
CDR3nt: TGCAGCGTCTCCGAGACAGGGGCCGGCAATCAGCCCCAGCATTTT

j_gene: TRBJ1-5
v_gene: TRBV2
len: 15
d_gene: .
abundance: .
CDR3aa: CASSEQGLSNQPQHF
CDR3nt: TGTGCCAGCAGTGAACAGGGGCTTAGCAATCAGCCCCAGCATTTT

j_gene: TRBJ1-3
v_gene: TRBV3-1/TRBV3-2
len: 16
d_gene: TRBD1
abundance: .
CDR3aa: CASSSRTGSSGNTIYF
CDR3nt: TGTGCCAGCAGCTCCCGGACAGGTAGTTCTGGAAACACCATATATTTT

j_gene: TRBJ1-1
v_gene: TRBV5-6
len: 15
d_gene: .
abundance: .
CDR3aa: CASSGRTAMNTEAFF
CDR3nt: TGTGCCAGCAGCGGGCGGACAGCCATGAACACTGAAGCTTTCTTT

j_gene: TRBJ1-4
v_gene: TRBV11-2
len: 13
d_gene: .
abundance: .
CDR3aa: CASSLQGNEKLFF
CDR3nt: TGTGCCAGCAGCTTACAGGGAAATGAAAAACTGTTTTTT

j_gene: TRBJ1-6
v_gene: TRBV2
len: 13
d_gene: .
abundance: .
CDR3aa: CARGNRVDSPLHF
CDR3nt: TGTGCCAGAGGAAACAGGGTGGATTCACCCCTCCACTTT

j_gene: TRBJ2-3
v_gene: TRBV5-4
len: 18
d_gene: .
abundance: .
CDR3aa: CASSLGGRERPSTDTQYF
CDR3nt: TGTGCCAGCAGCTTGGGAGGGCGGGAACGACCTAGCACAGATACGCAGTATTTT

j_gene: TRBJ1-1
v_gene: TRBV19
len: 15
d_gene: .
abundance: .
CDR3aa: CASIQGKTPNTEAFF
CDR3nt: TGTGCCAGTATCCAGGGGAAGACCCCGAACACTGAAGCTTTCTTT

j_gene: TRBJ2-2
v_gene: TRBV7-9
len: 14
d_gene: .
abundance: .
CDR3aa: CASSFQSDTGELFF
CDR3nt: TGTGCCAGCAGCTTTCAGTCCGACACCGGGGAGCTGTTTTTT

j_gene: TRBJ1-6
v_gene: TRBV2
len: 12
d_gene: .
abundance: .
CDR3aa: CAGEGGNSPLHF
CDR3nt: TGTGCCGGTGAGGGGGGGAATTCACCCCTCCACTTT

j_gene: TRBJ2-7
v_gene: TRBV6-1
len: 12
d_gene: .
abundance: .
CDR3aa: CASSEGSYEQYF
CDR3nt: TGTGCCAGCAGTGAAGGCAGCTACGAGCAGTACTTC

j_gene: TRBJ1-2
v_gene: TRBV13
len: 14
d_gene: TRBD1
abundance: .
CDR3aa: CASSLGTGFYGYTF
CDR3nt: TGTGCCAGCAGCTTAGGGACAGGGTTCTATGGCTACACCTTC

j_gene: TRBJ1-5
v_gene: TRBV18
len: 15
d_gene: TRBD1
abundance: .
CDR3aa: CASSRGGMGNQPQHF
CDR3nt: TGTGCCAGCTCACGAGGGGGCATGGGCAATCAGCCCCAGCATTTT

j_gene: TRBJ1-1
v_gene: TRBV5-1
len: 11
d_gene: .
abundance: .
CDR3aa: CASSLGPEAFF
CDR3nt: TGCGCCAGCAGCCTTGGCCCTGAAGCTTTCTTT

j_gene: TRBJ1-4
v_gene: TRBV28
len: 15
d_gene: .
abundance: .
CDR3aa: CASSSMGQWREKLFF
CDR3nt: TGTGCCAGCAGTTCAATGGGACAATGGAGAGAAAAACTGTTTTTT

j_gene: TRBJ2-1
v_gene: TRBV10-2
len: 14
d_gene: TRBD1
abundance: .
CDR3aa: CASQRTGSYNEQFF
CDR3nt: TGCGCCAGCCAAAGGACAGGCTCCTACAATGAGCAGTTCTTC

j_gene: TRBJ1-2
v_gene: TRBV6-5
len: 14
d_gene: TRBD1
abundance: .
CDR3aa: CASIDRGRRYGYTF
CDR3nt: TGTGCCAGCATCGACAGGGGGCGACGCTATGGCTACACCTTC

j_gene: TRBJ2-5
v_gene: TRBV4-1
len: 17
d_gene: .
abundance: .
CDR3aa: CASSQVAQYRDPKTQYF
CDR3nt: TGCGCCAGCAGCCAAGTAGCCCAATACAGGGATCCAAAGACCCAGTACTTC

j_gene: TRBJ1-4
v_gene: TRBV19
len: 15
d_gene: .
abundance: .
CDR3aa: CASSIRHRRGEKLFF
CDR3nt: TGTGCCAGTAGTATACGGCACCGACGAGGGGAAAAACTGTTTTTT

j_gene: TRBJ2-1
v_gene: TRBV7-3
len: 15
d_gene: .
abundance: .
CDR3aa: CASSLTFGSSNEQFF
CDR3nt: TGTGCCAGCAGCTTAACGTTCGGTTCAAGCAATGAGCAGTTCTTC

j_gene: TRBJ2-3
v_gene: TRBV10-3
len: 15
d_gene: TRBD2
abundance: .
CDR3aa: CAIRLSGGAADTQYF
CDR3nt: TGTGCCATCAGACTTAGCGGGGGGGCCGCAGATACGCAGTATTTT

j_gene: TRBJ2-3
v_gene: TRBV5-4
len: 19
d_gene: TRBD2
abundance: .
CDR3aa: CASSLAPGLAGGGADTQYF
CDR3nt: TGTGCCAGCAGCTTGGCCCCGGGACTAGCGGGGGGGGGTGCAGATACGCAGTATTTT

j_gene: TRBJ1-1
v_gene: TRBV7-9
len: 17
d_gene: TRBD1
abundance: .
CDR3aa: CASSPDEGARANTEAFF
CDR3nt: TGTGCCAGCAGCCCCGACGAGGGGGCAAGAGCGAACACTGAAGCTTTCTTT

j_gene: TRBJ1-1
v_gene: TRBV7-2
len: 16
d_gene: .
abundance: .
CDR3aa: CASSSKNRVRNTEAFF
CDR3nt: TGTGCCAGCAGCTCGAAGAACAGGGTGAGGAACACTGAAGCTTTCTTT

j_gene: TRBJ1-1
v_gene: TRBV6-5
len: 14
d_gene: TRBD1
abundance: .
CDR3aa: CASSYTTGGTEAFF
CDR3nt: TGTGCCAGCAGTTACACTACAGGGGGCACTGAAGCTTTCTTT

j_gene: TRBJ1-6
v_gene: TRBV19
len: 14
d_gene: .
abundance: .
CDR3aa: CATGDPYYNSPLHF
CDR3nt: TGTGCCACCGGGGATCCTTACTATAATTCACCCCTCCACTTT

j_gene: TRBJ1-6
v_gene: TRBV7-8
len: 15
d_gene: TRBD1
abundance: .
CDR3aa: CASSTRTGGESPLHF
CDR3nt: TGTGCCAGCAGCACCCGGACAGGGGGCGAGTCACCCCTCCACTTT

j_gene: TRBJ2-5
v_gene: TRBV5-8
len: 17
d_gene: .
abundance: .
CDR3aa: CASSLARGYRAQETQYF
CDR3nt: TGTGCCAGCAGCTTGGCCAGGGGATATCGAGCCCAAGAGACCCAGTACTTC

j_gene: TRBJ1-1
v_gene: TRBV10-3
len: 15
d_gene: .
abundance: once
CDR3aa: CAISGSTGANTEAFF
CDR3nt: TGTGCCATCAGTGGCTCGACAGGCGCCAACACTGAAGCTTTCTTT

j_gene: TRBJ2-7
v_gene: TRBV7-9
len: 14
d_gene: .
abundance: few
CDR3aa: CASSLGWESYEQYF
CDR3nt: TGTGCCAGCAGCTTGGGATGGGAGTCCTACGAGCAGTACTTC

j_gene: TRBJ2-3
v_gene: TRBV19
len: 18
d_gene: .
abundance: .
CDR3aa: CASSIDYAASGFTDTQYF
CDR3nt: TGTGCCAGTAGTATAGATTATGCCGCCTCAGGTTTCACAGATACGCAGTATTTT

j_gene: TRBJ1-1
v_gene: TRBV6-5
len: 14
d_gene: TRBD1
abundance: .
CDR3aa: CASRSRTGPTEAFF
CDR3nt: TGTGCCAGCAGATCACGGACAGGGCCCACTGAAGCTTTCTTT

j_gene: TRBJ1-2
v_gene: TRBV29-1
len: 12
d_gene: .
abundance: few
CDR3aa: CSVPRPINGYTF
CDR3nt: TGCAGCGTTCCGAGGCCCATAAATGGCTACACCTTC

j_gene: TRBJ2-7
v_gene: TRBV9
len: 15
d_gene: TRBD2
abundance: few
CDR3aa: CASSAASGEVYEQYF
CDR3nt: TGTGCCAGCAGCGCCGCTAGCGGGGAGGTCTACGAGCAGTACTTC

j_gene: TRBJ1-1
v_gene: TRBV11-2
len: 14
d_gene: .
abundance: .
CDR3aa: CASCFGGPSTEAFF
CDR3nt: TGTGCCAGCTGTTTCGGGGGGCCGAGCACTGAAGCTTTCTTT

j_gene: TRBJ2-1
v_gene: TRBV11-2
len: 14
d_gene: TRBD2
abundance: .
CDR3aa: CASSRSGAYNEQFF
CDR3nt: TGTGCCAGCAGCCGCAGCGGGGCTTACAATGAGCAGTTCTTC

j_gene: TRBJ2-1
v_gene: TRBV18
len: 14
d_gene: TRBD1
abundance: .
CDR3aa: CASSPDRGQGEQFF
CDR3nt: TGTGCCAGCTCACCGGACAGGGGACAAGGTGAGCAGTTCTTC

j_gene: TRBJ2-1
v_gene: TRBV5-1
len: 15
d_gene: TRBD2
abundance: .
CDR3aa: CASSFGRGGKDEQFF
CDR3nt: TGCGCCAGCAGCTTTGGCCGGGGGGGCAAGGATGAGCAGTTCTTC

j_gene: TRBJ1-5
v_gene: TRBV27
len: 15
d_gene: TRBD1
abundance: .
CDR3aa: CASSKGQGSNQPQHF
CDR3nt: TGTGCCAGCAGTAAGGGACAGGGTAGCAATCAGCCCCAGCATTTT